The entry below describes one T cell receptor (beta chain). The antigen it recognizes is unknown. Within one base of it there is no much larger clone, and no base qualities were kept. The data belong to a study of cytomegalovirus exposure and HLA in healthy donors (dated by TCRdb to about 2017). Concerning the study at large: In an earlier analysis of roughly 590 of the donors, around 300 Gb of sequence data and approximately 120 million unique TCR beta sequences from some 170 million T cells were reported. An early release covering roughly 640 HLA-typed donors comprised about 300 gigabases of sequencing data and 85 million to 100 million unique TCR sequences. Among the roughly 400 genotyped donors, around 79% belonged to the genetic ancestry cluster associated with self-reported Caucasian donors. The study was designed to test whether signatures of past pathogen exposure could be identified by cataloging public T cell receptors. Using immunosequencing, the study profiled T cell repertoires from 550 to 750 subjects and related those repertoires to cytomegalovirus serostatus. A separate validation cohort of roughly 130 different subjects was used in addition to the 666-subject first cohort. To predict cytomegalovirus infection status, the study brought together high-throughput TCR immunosequencing, statistical association of individual TCRs with disease status, and machine learning. A later analysis re-examined previously published TCR beta repertoires from roughly 720 donors and added high-resolution HLA genotyping to investigate patterns of TCR occurrence. In the later analysis, no new phenotypic data were used to find candidate immune exposures; instead, reliance was placed on TCR beta sequences and their occurrence across donors. In an earlier analysis of roughly 540 of the donors, high-throughput TCR beta sequencing was used to judge whether each TCR beta V gene segment behaved as functional or pseudogenic. Donor age, sex, ethnicity and CMV serostatus were collected together with the repertoire data. Genome-wide SNP genotypes for about 55% of the 666 donors were used in a later genetic analysis, which treated that subset as a discovery cohort. Every discovery cohort repertoire had been produced on one sequencing platform. Class I and class II HLA loci were covered by the typing at four-digit resolution. The number of donors typed differed by locus, with roughly 620-630 for A, B, C, DRB1 and DQB1, around 500 for DQA1, 606 for DPA1, and approximately 470 for DPB1. Five DR-DQ haplotypes were handled as single units for association and clustering, since linkage in the cohort was strong. Across about 380 genotyped donors of the cohort, an average of roughly 200,000 unique TCR beta nucleotide sequences per donor were sequenced, and 15% to 20% of those sequences were non-productive.

Library construction relied on the immunoSEQ multiplex PCR assay. A mixture of 60 forward primers for TCR Vbeta segments and 13 reverse primers for TCR Jbeta segments was used in the multiplex PCR. A multiplex PCR assay on genomic DNA amplified the CDR3 region of rearranged TCR beta genes. On the Illumina HiSeq System, the amplified TCR beta libraries were sequenced as 87-base-pair reads. The authors' pipeline ran thus. A later analysis counted approximately 84 million unique TCR beta chains across the 666 repertoires, and roughly 10 million of these chains were shared by at least two donors. To remove PCR and sequencing errors, raw reads were error-corrected and collapsed into unique sequences using a nearest-neighbor algorithm that merged closely related sequences. To assign V, D and J gene segments, CDR3 sequences were aligned to IMGT reference sequences. Each retained sequence needed at least a six-nucleotide match to both a V gene segment and a J gene segment. A rearrangement was called productive if the CDR3 had no stop codons and remained in frame with V and J, and every other rearrangement was called non-productive. CDR3 was defined by IMGT convention, running from the second conserved V-encoded cysteine to the conserved J-encoded phenylalanine. The earlier analysis of about 610 of the donors excluded sequences that lacked an unambiguous match to a single V gene segment. An earlier analysis of 500 to 600 of the donors classified V segments as functional when productive rearrangements were above 56.7% and as segregating when the standard deviation between donors was above 5%. To diagnose cytomegalovirus status from the catalog of TCR beta chain sequences, a statistical classification framework was built. A later analysis assigned V and J genes by comparing TCR nucleotide sequences with IMGT/GENE-DB human TR gene sequences. A later analysis assigned CDR3 sequences and most-parsimonious VDJ recombination scenarios with the TCRdist pipeline. A later analysis defined each TCR beta chain by its CDR3 amino acid sequence plus V-gene family, and excluded reads lacking a unique V-gene family. To address suspected cross-contamination and a sequencing artifact, a later analysis removed over 500 highly shared, low-generation-probability nucleotide sequences. In a later analysis, a clonal expansion index for each public chain was calculated from normalized within-repertoire ranks of inferred template counts. A later analysis computed generation probabilities with a VDJ recombination model fitted to out-of-frame rearrangements, and checked the results against IGoR. In a later analysis, TCR-TCR, TCR-HLA and TCR-CMV co-occurrence was scored with hypergeometric tests, and a repertoire-size bias correction was applied to TCR pairs. A later analysis estimated false discovery rates by permuting HLA or CMV assignments 20 times. In a later analysis, co-occurring TCRs were grouped using DBSCAN, with TCRdist sequence similarity added in when clustering inside HLA-allele-positive subsets. Repertoires with fewer than 30,000 or more than 120,000 public chains were left out of co-occurrence clustering, as were about 5 repertoires with anomalous nucleotide sharing. TCRdb carries this immuneACCESS record with in-frame sequences only. Its versions omit some clonotypes, under half of them owing to an unresolved V gene in the studies checked, with the rest unexplained. V, J and clone size were drawn from that table, and D and trimming were deduced from the DNA. Within this sample are approximately 140,000 clones, with approximately 77% of them counted one time only. Of the sample, over 0.9% is held by the ten largest clones.

V loses 7 bases of germline sequence and J loses 3 bases, and the interval between the two ends is 6 bases. Per the germline V gene, MNHNS is the CDR1 and SASEGT is the CDR2. From the cysteine up to the phenylalanine, the CDR3 has a length of 11 residues. The CDR3 DNA has 33 bases and is translated from base 1. Study-level results and caveats: In a later genetic analysis, a missense DCLRE1C variant was associated with V-gene and J-gene trimming of TCR beta chains, and the association was replicated in an independent cohort. Because the 87-base-pair reads could not distinguish some IMGT-functional V segments, including TRBV6-2 and TRBV6-3, those segments were excluded. A further reported finding was that TCR beta sequences accurately predicted the HLA-A and HLA-B alleles for most subjects in the first cohort. According to a later analysis, TCR association rates differed among HLA loci, with DRB1 alleles showing the most associated TCRs and HLA-C alleles showing the fewest. When HLA alleles, especially DR and DQ, strongly co-occurred, attributing TCR associations to individual alleles was difficult. It was suggested by the authors that the approach could potentially be generalized to other disease states and immunological phenotypes. The only immune exposure information available for the cohort was CMV serostatus. In an earlier analysis of more than 450 of the donors, most TCR beta V segments were observed in productive rearrangements about 87% or about 30% of the time, broadly matching IMGT annotations. A few of the identified cytomegalovirus-associated TCR beta chains were confirmed in vitro to be specific for cytomegalovirus antigens. Because counts were too low, roughly 16 rarely observed V segments, including chromosome 9 orphons, were left out of the earlier analysis of about 620 of the donors. Because HLA typing was unavailable for some donors at each locus, only the typed subset was used in association tests. The study gave a list of about 160 TCR beta chains associated with cytomegalovirus. Presence/absence analyses assumed roughly uniform sequencing depth across donors, an assumption that may not hold. Most TCR sequences were seen in very few donors, while some public TCRs were found in many individuals. A group of highly shared sequence variants was considered likely to be a technical artifact of the sequencing pipeline. A later analysis found that most CMV-associated TCR beta chains appeared HLA-restricted, with HLA associations seemingly driven largely by CMV exposure. In a later analysis, HLA-associated TCR beta chains were found to be more clonally expanded and to have lower generation probabilities than equally common non-associated chains. The classifier was reported to diagnose cytomegalovirus status with high specificity and sensitivity in both the original cohort and the validation cohort. This cohort had only TCR beta chains sequenced, and the lack of alpha or paired-chain data limited which features could be detected. Correlated functional status among segregating V segments might reflect linkage disequilibrium, but an unknown experimental factor could not be ruled out. Compared with the roughly 670-donor mean, donors in an Asian-associated ancestry cluster had fewer N-insertions in productive TCRs, according to a later genetic analysis. In a later analysis, several top co-occurrence clusters were reported to appear linked to parvovirus B19, influenza, CMV and Epstein-Barr virus. Specific HLA alleles were associated with about 17,000 TCR beta sequences at a false discovery rate of 0.05 in a later analysis.

The cohort comprised hundreds of healthy bone marrow donors. All cohort members were sampled while nominally healthy, although unrecorded immune exposures were likely present. The donor was CMV seronegative and belonged to the group of over 350 seronegative cohort members. Every donor gave a peripheral blood sample, and the peripheral blood mononuclear cells from that sample were used for TCR beta sequencing. Genomic DNA was extracted from the blood cell samples with the Qiagen DNeasy Blood Extraction Kit. The TCR was taken from an older woman in good health and CMV-seronegative. Sequencing was performed on PBMCs. The chain is made from TRBV6-1 and TRBJ1-1; the D gene identity is not certain. The CDR3 reads CASTPDTEAFF. The sequenced DNA: TGTGCCAGCACTCCCGACACTGAAGCTTTCTTT.